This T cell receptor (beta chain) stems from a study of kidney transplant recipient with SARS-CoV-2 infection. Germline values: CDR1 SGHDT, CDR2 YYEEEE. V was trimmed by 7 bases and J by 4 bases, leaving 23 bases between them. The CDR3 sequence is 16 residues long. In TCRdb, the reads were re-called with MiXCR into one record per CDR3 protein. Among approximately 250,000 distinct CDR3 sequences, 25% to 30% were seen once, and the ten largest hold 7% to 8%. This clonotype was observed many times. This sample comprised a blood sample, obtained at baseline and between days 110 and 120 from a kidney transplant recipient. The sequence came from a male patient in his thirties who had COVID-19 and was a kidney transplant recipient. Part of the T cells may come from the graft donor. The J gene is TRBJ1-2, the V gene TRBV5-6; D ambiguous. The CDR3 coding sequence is TGTGCCAGCGCATTTGACAATAGTCGAAAGACCTATGGCTACACCTTC. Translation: CASAFDNSRKTYGYTF. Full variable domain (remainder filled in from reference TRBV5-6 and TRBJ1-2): DAGVTQSPTHLIKTRGQQVTLRCSPKSGHDTVSWYQQALGQGPQFIFQYYEEEERQRGNFPDRFSGHQFPNYSSELNVNALLLGDSALYLCASAFDNSRKTYGYTFGSGTRLTVV.